The rows below give T cell receptor beta chains drawn from one sample of a study of blood T cell repertoires in COVID-19. Using immunoSEQ multiplex PCR, the repertoire was profiled, and TCRdb retains in-frame clones only, with some absent. The table lists 250,000 to 300,000 clones, around nine tenths of them singletons, with roughly 2.1% in the top ten. The material sequenced was peripheral blood. Source of these receptors: a man aged 45-65 years with acute or convalescent COVID-19. Both conserved end residues are part of each CDR3. The order of the fields is V gene, clone size, J gene, D gene, CDR3 protein, CDR3 DNA. A D gene is named only where the DNA matches it firmly. Expanded clones get a size class; other rows say once, few or many, or leave the size out.

>TRBV3-1/TRBV3-2|few|TRBJ2-7|NA
CASSQGLTALGGYEQYF
TGTGCCAGCAGCCAAGGTTTAACAGCACTCGGTGGGTACGAGCAGTACTTC
>TRBV9|NA|TRBJ2-5|TRBD1
CASSEQGAGETQYF
TGTGCCAGCAGCGAACAGGGGGCCGGGGAGACCCAGTACTTC
>TRBV7-2|NA|TRBJ2-7|TRBD1
CASSPRTGSYEQYF
TGTGCCAGCAGCCCTCGGACAGGGTCGTACGAGCAGTACTTC
>TRBV5-1|NA|TRBJ1-2|TRBD1
CASSSGQGGGYTF
TGCGCCAGCAGCTCCGGACAGGGAGGCGGCTACACCTTC
>TRBV6-5|NA|TRBJ2-7|NA
CASTRMPSGHEQYF
TGTGCCAGCACTCGAATGCCATCAGGGCATGAGCAGTACTTC
>TRBV11-2|NA|TRBJ2-3|TRBD2
CASSLGLAGSNTDTQYF
TGTGCCAGCAGCTTAGGGCTAGCGGGGAGTAACACAGATACGCAGTATTTT
>TRBV3-1/TRBV3-2|NA|TRBJ2-1|TRBD1
CASSTGGGYNEQFF
TGTGCCAGCAGTACAGGGGGCGGCTACAATGAGCAGTTCTTC
>TRBV7-3|NA|TRBJ2-2|NA
CASSNLPYRVEGRDGELFF
TGTGCCAGCAGCAACCTACCCTACAGGGTGGAAGGACGTGACGGGGAGCTGTTTTTT
>TRBV19|NA|TRBJ2-5|TRBD1
CASNHRDRAETQYF
TGTGCCAGTAACCACCGGGACAGGGCTGAGACCCAGTACTTC
>TRBV6-5|NA|TRBJ1-1|NA
CASSYLGAEAFF
TGTGCCAGCAGTTACCTAGGGGCTGAAGCTTTCTTT
>TRBV5-8|NA|TRBJ1-5|NA
CASSRPGHLDQPQHF
TGTGCCAGCAGCCGCCCGGGACATCTCGATCAGCCCCAGCATTTT
>TRBV11-2|NA|TRBJ1-1|NA
CASTQSPNTEAFF
TGTGCCAGCACCCAAAGCCCCAACACTGAAGCTTTCTTT
>TRBV19|NA|TRBJ1-2|NA
CASSGRPGSLYGYTF
TGTGCCAGTAGTGGAAGGCCAGGATCCCTCTATGGCTACACCTTC
>TRBV19|NA|TRBJ2-3|NA
CASSGGQAADTQYF
TGTGCCAGCTCCGGGGGGCAGGCAGCAGATACGCAGTATTTT
>TRBV7-3|NA|TRBJ1-1|TRBD1
CASSLTGGRTEAFF
TGTGCCAGCAGCTTGACAGGGGGGAGGACTGAAGCTTTCTTT